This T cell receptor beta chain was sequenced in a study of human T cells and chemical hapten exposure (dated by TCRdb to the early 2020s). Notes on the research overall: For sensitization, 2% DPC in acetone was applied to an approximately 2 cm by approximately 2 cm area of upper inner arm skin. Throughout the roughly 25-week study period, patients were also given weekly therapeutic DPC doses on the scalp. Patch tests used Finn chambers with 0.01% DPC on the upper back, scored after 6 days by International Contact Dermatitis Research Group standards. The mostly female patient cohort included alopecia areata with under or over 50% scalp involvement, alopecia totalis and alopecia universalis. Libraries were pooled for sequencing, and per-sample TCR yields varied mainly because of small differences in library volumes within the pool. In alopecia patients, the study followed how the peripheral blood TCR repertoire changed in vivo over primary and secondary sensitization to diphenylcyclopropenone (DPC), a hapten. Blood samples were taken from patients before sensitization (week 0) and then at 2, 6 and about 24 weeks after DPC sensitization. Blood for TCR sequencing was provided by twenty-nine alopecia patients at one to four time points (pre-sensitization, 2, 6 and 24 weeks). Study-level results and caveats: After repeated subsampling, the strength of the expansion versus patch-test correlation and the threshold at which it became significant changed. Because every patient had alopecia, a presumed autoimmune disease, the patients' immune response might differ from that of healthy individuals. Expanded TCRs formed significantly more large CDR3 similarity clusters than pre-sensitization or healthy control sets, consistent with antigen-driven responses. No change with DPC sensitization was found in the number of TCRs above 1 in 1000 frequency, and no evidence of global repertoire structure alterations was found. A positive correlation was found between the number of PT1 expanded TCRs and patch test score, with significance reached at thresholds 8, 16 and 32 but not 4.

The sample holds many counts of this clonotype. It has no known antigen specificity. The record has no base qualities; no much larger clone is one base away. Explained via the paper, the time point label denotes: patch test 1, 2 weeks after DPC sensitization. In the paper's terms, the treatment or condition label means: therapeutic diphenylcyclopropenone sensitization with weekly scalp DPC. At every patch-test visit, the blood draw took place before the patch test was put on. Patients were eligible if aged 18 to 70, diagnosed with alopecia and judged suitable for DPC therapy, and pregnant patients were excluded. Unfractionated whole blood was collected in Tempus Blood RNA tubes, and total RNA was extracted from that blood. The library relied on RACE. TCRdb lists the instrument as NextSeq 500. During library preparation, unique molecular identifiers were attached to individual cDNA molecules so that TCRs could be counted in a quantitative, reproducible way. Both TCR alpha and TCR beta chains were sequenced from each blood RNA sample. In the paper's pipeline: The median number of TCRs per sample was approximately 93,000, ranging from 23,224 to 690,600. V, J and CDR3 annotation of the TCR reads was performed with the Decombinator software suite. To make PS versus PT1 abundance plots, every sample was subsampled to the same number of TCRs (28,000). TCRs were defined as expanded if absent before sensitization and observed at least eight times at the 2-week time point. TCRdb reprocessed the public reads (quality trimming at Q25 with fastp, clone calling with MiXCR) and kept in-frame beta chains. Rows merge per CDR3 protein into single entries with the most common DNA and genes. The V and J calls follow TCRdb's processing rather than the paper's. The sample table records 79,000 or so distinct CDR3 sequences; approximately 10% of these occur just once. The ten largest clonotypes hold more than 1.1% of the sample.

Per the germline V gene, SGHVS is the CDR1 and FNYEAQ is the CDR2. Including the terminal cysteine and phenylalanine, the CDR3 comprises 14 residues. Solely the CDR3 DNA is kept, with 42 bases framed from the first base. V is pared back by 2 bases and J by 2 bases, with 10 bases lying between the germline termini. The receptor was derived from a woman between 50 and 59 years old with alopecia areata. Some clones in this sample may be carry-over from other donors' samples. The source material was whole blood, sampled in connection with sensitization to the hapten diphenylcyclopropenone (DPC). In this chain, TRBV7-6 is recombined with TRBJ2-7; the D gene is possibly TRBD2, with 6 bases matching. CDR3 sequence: CASSLSGSTYEQYF. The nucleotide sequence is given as TGTGCCAGCAGCTTATCCGGGAGCACCTACGAGCAGTACTTC.